This T cell receptor beta chain derives from a study of blood T cell repertoires in COVID-19. In the study overall: Acute-phase and convalescent COVID-19 samples originated in the United States, Italy and Spain. In each case, the material was cDNA or gDNA derived from T cells, B-cell-depleted T cells, or PBMCs.

Original analysis: The assay estimated nucleated cells by amplifying reference gene primers. Some clones are missing from TCRdb's copy, which holds only in-frame ones; the method was immunoSEQ multiplex PCR. That table is the source of V, J and clone size, and D and trimming were worked out from the DNA. Seen here are 100,000 to 150,000 clones, 70% to 80% observed once, and the top ten hold approximately 25%. The CDR3 contains 16 residues. Germline assignment: CDR1 SGHVS and CDR2 FNYEAQ. The trim removed 1 base at V and 7 bases at J, leaving 6 bases unmatched. The sequencing input was peripheral blood. This TCR was sampled from a human donor in a cohort sampled during active COVID-19. The chain links TRBV7-6 to TRBJ1-6, with TRBD1 identical over 8 bases. The CDR3 sequence: CASSLGQGAINSPLHF. CDR3 in DNA: TGTGCCAGCAGCTTAGGGCAGGGGGCGATCAATTCACCCCTCCACTTT.